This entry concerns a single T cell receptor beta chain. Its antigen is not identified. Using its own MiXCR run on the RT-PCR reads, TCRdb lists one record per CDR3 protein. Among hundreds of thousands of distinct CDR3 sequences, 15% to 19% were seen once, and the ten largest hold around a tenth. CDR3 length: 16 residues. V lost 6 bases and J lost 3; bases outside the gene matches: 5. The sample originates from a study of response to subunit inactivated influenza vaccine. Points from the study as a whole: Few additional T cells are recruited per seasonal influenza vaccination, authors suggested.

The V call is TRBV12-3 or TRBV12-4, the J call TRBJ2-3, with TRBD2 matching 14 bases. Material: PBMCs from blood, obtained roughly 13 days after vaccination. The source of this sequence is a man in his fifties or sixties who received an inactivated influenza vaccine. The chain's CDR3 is CASSRLAGGNTDTQYF. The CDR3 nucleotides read TGTGCCAGCAGCCGACTAGCGGGGGGGAATACAGATACGCAGTATTTT.